This TCR beta chain derives from a study of blood T cells in healthy people across ages. Primers used in a second PCR of roughly 7 to 12 cycles were a sample-barcoded 5' primer and a J-beta primer mix. Every single cDNA molecule received a tag from a template-switch adaptor with 12 random nucleotides. Each CDR3 protein gets one entry after TCRdb re-called the 5' RACE reads with MiXCR. This table holds 780,000 or so distinct CDR3 sequences, 25% found once. Only a few counts were recorded for this clonotype. As yet, its antigen is unknown. The ends were cut back, 6 bases at V and 0 bases at J, with 12 bases in the middle. Germline CDR1 is DFQATT and CDR2 is SNEGSKA (reference sequence). The CDR3 covers 14 residues. Study observations and caveats: Estimated diversity, derived from one million T cells, was regarded as an underestimate.

No fewer than 5.5 micrograms of total RNA were isolated from every sample. This sample was shared with a second study, whose subject was T cells of mothers and their children.

The specimen sequenced was blood. The chain combines TRBV20-1 with TRBJ2-1, with unresolved D. The clonotype was recovered from a boy younger than 18 in good health. This CDR3 reads CSAYYLSSYNEQFF. For the CDR3, the DNA is TGCAGTGCCTATTACTTGAGCTCCTACAATGAGCAGTTCTTC.